The 11 T cell receptor beta chains reported below all come from one sample, sequenced in a study of blood T cell repertoires in COVID-19 (TCRdb year 2020). The library was built by means of the immunoSEQ multiplex PCR assay. TCRdb obtained this table from immuneACCESS and retained in-frame rearrangements with V and J assigned. These tables miss some clones; where compared with another copy, unresolved V genes account for less than half of the shortfall, and the remainder is unexplained. The sample data list about 300,000 clones, and roughly 86% of these were observed just once. The ten largest clones represent under 2% of the sample. The sequenced sample consisted of peripheral blood. The receptors were sampled from a woman aged 45-60 years with acute or convalescent COVID-19.

The chain couples TRBV7-3 to TRBJ2-6, with D possibly TRBD1 on 5 matching bases. Per germline, CDR1 SGHTA and CDR2 FQGTGA. The germline V and J ends were trimmed by 3 bases and 1 base, with 7 bases remaining between them. This CDR3 region has 15 residues. The DNA of the CDR3 is TGTGCCAGCAGCTTCAGGGCTTCTGGGGCCAACGTCCTGACTTTC. Protein sequence: CASSFRASGANVLTF.

V gene TRBV4-2 combines with J gene TRBJ2-5, with TRBD1 as a possible D gene (6 bases). CDR3 length equals 14 residues. Looked up from germline, CDR1 is LGHNA and CDR2 is YNFKEQ. V shed 2 bases and J shed 2 bases, with 9 bases lying between them. The CDR3 is CASSQNQGQETQYF. The CDR3 bases are TGTGCCAGCAGCCAAAACCAGGGGCAAGAGACCCAGTACTTC.

V is TRBV2 and J is TRBJ1-1; perhaps TRBD1 as D (5 bases). The CDR3 totals 13 residues. Germline CDR1 reads SNHLY; CDR2 reads FYNNEI. V lost 7 bases and J lost 0, with 9 bases in between. The DNA for the CDR3 is TGTGCCAGCAAGACAGAAATGAACACTGAAGCTTTCTTT. Protein product: CASKTEMNTEAFF. Together with reference TRBV2 and TRBJ1-1, the CDR3 gives the full variable domain: EPEVTQTPSHQVTQMGQEVILRCVPISNHLYFYWYRQILGQKVEFLVSFYNNEISEKSEIFDDQFSVERPDGSNFTLKIRSTKLEDSAMYFCASKTEMNTEAFFGQGTRLTVV.

The chain carries TRBV5-1 and TRBJ2-7; 7 positions match TRBD2. The CDR3 covers 14 residues. Germline loops: CDR1 SGHRS, CDR2 YFSETQ. Trimming took 3 bases from V and 2 from J; bases not matched to a gene: 5. DNA of the CDR3: TGCGCCAGCAGCTCTAGGGCGGGAGCCTACGAGCAGTACTTC. It translates to CASSSRAGAYEQYF.

The chain recombines TRBV7-3 with TRBJ2-1; 8 bases agree with TRBD2. Germline V CDR1 and CDR2: SGHTA, FQGTGA. The CDR3 consists of 16 residues. The V gene end was trimmed by 2 bases and the J gene end by 3 bases; junction bases not matched to a gene: 6. The CDR3 spells CASSLELAEFYNEQFF. The CDR3 DNA follows: TGTGCCAGCAGCTTAGAACTAGCGGAGTTCTACAATGAGCAGTTCTTC.

The chain joins TRBV7-3 to TRBJ1-6; tentative D call: TRBD1 (5 bases). From germline, CDR1 is SGHTA and CDR2 FQGTGA. The V end lost 7 bases, the J end lost 7 bases, and 8 bases lay between the germline ends. The CDR3 runs to 12 residues. In DNA, the CDR3 is TGTGCCAGCATAAGGGGAAATTCACCCCTCCACTTT. Translating gives CASIRGNSPLHF.

The sample holds one count of this clone. The chain uses TRBV6-5 and TRBJ2-7, with D perhaps matching TRBD2 (7 bases). Between the trimmed V and J ends, which lost 0 bases and 3 bases, there was a span of 15 bases. The CDR3 has 16 amino acids. Germline V gene lookup returns CDR1 MNHEY and CDR2 SVGAGI. CDR3 loop: CASSYSGGGISYEQYF. The DNA for the CDR3 is TGTGCCAGCAGTTACTCGGGAGGGGGGATTAGCTACGAGCAGTACTTC.

This clone was observed many times. The chain is built from TRBV7-9 and TRBJ1-6, with D unresolved. V lost 1 base and J lost 9, with 7 bases in between. This CDR3 comprises 13 residues. Looked up from germline, CDR1 is SEHNR and CDR2 is FQNEAQ (reference sequence). The CDR3 protein is CASSLEGGSPLHF. CDR3 DNA sequence: TGTGCCAGCAGCTTAGAAGGCGGTTCACCCCTCCACTTT.

The chain combines TRBV7-2 with TRBJ1-5, with D tentatively TRBD1 (5 bases). Germline assignment: CDR1 SGHTA and CDR2 FQGNSA. Trimming left V 5 bases short and J 3 bases short, with 8 bases between. This CDR3 is built from 13 residues. This CDR3 is CASSRQTNQPQHF. The CDR3 bases are TGTGCCAGCAGCCGACAGACCAATCAGCCCCAGCATTTT.

V is TRBV29-1 and J is TRBJ2-1; 7 nucleotides agree with TRBD2. Germline lookup yields CDR1 SQVTM and CDR2 ANQGSEA. CDR3 length: 15 residues. The junction had 10 bases not matched to a gene; V was cut back by 4 bases and J by 4 bases. The DNA of the CDR3 is TGCAGCGTTGTTCCTAGCGGCATGATTTACAATGAGCAGTTCTTC. Protein sequence: CSVVPSGMIYNEQFF.

The genes are TRBV7-9 and TRBJ1-3; D is undetermined. V lost 1 base and J lost 7, with 11 bases in between. The CDR3 totals 14 residues. Germline CDR1 SEHNR, CDR2 FQNEAQ (reference sequence). The CDR3 reads CASSLGGGSNTIYF. The CDR3 DNA reads TGTGCCAGCAGCTTAGGAGGTGGTTCTAACACCATATATTTT.